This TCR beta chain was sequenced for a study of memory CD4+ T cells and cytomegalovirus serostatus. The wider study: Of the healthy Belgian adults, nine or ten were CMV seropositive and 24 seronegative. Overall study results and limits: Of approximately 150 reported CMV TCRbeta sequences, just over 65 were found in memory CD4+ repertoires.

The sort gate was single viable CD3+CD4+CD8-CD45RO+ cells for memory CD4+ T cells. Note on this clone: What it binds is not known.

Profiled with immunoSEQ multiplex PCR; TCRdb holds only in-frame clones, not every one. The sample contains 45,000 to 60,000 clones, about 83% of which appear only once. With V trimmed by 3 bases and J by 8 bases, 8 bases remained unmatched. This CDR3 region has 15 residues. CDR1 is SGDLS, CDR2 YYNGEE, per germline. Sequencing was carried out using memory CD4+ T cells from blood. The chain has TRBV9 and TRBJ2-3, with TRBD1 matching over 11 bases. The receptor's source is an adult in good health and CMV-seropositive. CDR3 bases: TGTGCCAGCAGCGCCGGGGACAGGGGGGGACGTACGCAGTATTTT. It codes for CASSAGDRGGRTQYF.